This TCR beta chain is drawn from a study of cytomegalovirus exposure and HLA in healthy donors. CDR3 length: 13 amino acids. Germline V gene data show CDR1 as SGHAT and CDR2 as FQNNGV. The germline V and J ends were trimmed by 3 bases and 1 base, with 5 bases remaining between them. With 60 Vbeta and 13 Jbeta primers, the PCR was carried out. Method: immunoSEQ multiplex PCR; TCRdb's copy keeps in-frame clones and lacks some. The sample shows approximately 290,000 clones, about 80% of them seen only once. V is TRBV11-2 and J is TRBJ2-3; D gene unclear. The receptor's source is a girl aged 2 to 10 in good health and CMV-seronegative. The sequencing input was PBMCs. CDR3 protein: CASSFRGTDTQYF. DNA of the CDR3: TGTGCCAGCAGCTTTCGTGGCACAGATACGCAGTATTTT.